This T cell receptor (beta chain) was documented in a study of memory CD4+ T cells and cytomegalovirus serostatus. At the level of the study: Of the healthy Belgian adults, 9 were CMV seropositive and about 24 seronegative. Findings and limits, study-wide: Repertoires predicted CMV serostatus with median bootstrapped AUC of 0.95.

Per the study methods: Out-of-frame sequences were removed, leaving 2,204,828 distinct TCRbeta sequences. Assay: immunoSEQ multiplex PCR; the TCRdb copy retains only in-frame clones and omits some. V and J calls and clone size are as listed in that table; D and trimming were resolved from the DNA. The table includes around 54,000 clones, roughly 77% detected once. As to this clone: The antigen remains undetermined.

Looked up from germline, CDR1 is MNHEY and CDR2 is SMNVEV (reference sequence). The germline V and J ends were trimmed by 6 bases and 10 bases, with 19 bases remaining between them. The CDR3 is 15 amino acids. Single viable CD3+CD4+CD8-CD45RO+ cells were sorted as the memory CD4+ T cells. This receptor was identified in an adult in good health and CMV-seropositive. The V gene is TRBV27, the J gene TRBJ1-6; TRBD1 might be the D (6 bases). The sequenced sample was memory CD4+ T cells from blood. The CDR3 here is CASSRGGQGPSPLHF. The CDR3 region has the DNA TGTGCCAGCAGCCGGGGGGGGCAGGGTCCCTCACCCCTCCACTTT.